The 10 T cell receptor beta chains reported below all come from one sample, sequenced in a study of siplizumab effects on memory and regulatory T cells (dated by TCRdb to between 2018 and 2020). Preparation of the library involved the immunoSEQ multiplex PCR assay. Imported from immuneACCESS, the table was reduced by TCRdb to in-frame sequences with V and J called. These copies leave out some clones; in studies compared against another copy, an unresolved V gene accounts for under half, and the cause of the remainder is not known. The sample table lists over 65,000 clones, 93% of them with a count of one. The ten top clones hold approximately 4.5% of the sample. Input material: CD8+ T cells sorted from blood. The receptors were sampled from a human donor in good health.

The rearrangement uses TRBV9 and TRBJ2-5; 10 nucleotides match TRBD1. Looked up from germline, CDR1 is SGDLS and CDR2 is YYNGEE. With V trimmed by 3 bases and J by 5 bases, 7 bases remained unmatched. The length of the CDR3 is 15 residues. This chain's CDR3 is CASSAGTGVVETQYF. The CDR3 DNA sequence: TGTGCCAGCAGCGCGGGGACAGGGGTAGTGGAGACCCAGTACTTC.

V and J are TRBV15 and TRBJ2-7; 7 bases align to TRBD1. The CDR3 has 14 amino acids. Germline CDR1 LNHNV, CDR2 YYDKDF (reference sequence). The J segment lost 4 bases and the V segment lost 4 bases, leaving 7 bases of the junction unmatched. The CDR3, as DNA: TGTGCCACCAGCATTTCAGGGGGTAGTTACGAGCAGTACTTC. It specifies CATSISGGSYEQYF.

The chain couples TRBV7-3 to TRBJ2-7; possibly TRBD2 for D (5 bases). V was trimmed by 5 bases and J by 2 bases, leaving 13 bases between them. Germline CDR1 and CDR2: SGHTA and FQGTGA. CDR3 length: 14 amino acids. CDR3 loop: CASSLNAGTYEQYF. The CDR3 nucleotides read TGTGCCAGCAGCCTCAACGCCGGGACCTACGAGCAGTACTTC. Looking up the rest from reference TRBV7-3 and TRBJ2-7 gives the full variable domain: GAGVSQTPSNKVTEKGKYVELRCDPISGHTALYWYRQSLGQGPEFLIYFQGTGAADDSGLPNDRFFAVRPEGSVSTLKIQRTERGDSAVYLCASSLNAGTYEQYFGPGTRLTVT.

This sequence joins TRBV5-1 and TRBJ2-4; D could derive from TRBD1 or TRBD2 (5 bases each). Germline V lookup: CDR1 SGHRS, CDR2 YFSETQ. Deletions cut 2 bases from V and 9 bases from J, with 12 bases between. The CDR3 has 13 residues. In nucleotides, the CDR3 is TGCGCCAGCAGCTTTGAGGGGCCGGGCATTCAGTACTTC. It translates to CASSFEGPGIQYF. Combining the CDR3 with reference TRBV5-1 and TRBJ2-4 gives the whole variable domain KAGVTQTPRYLIKTRGQQVTLSCSPISGHRSVSWYQQTPGQGLQFLFEYFSETQRNKGNFPGRFSGRQFSNSRSEMNVSTLELGDSALYLCASSFEGPGIQYFGAGTRLSVL.

The chain couples TRBV15 to TRBJ2-1; D is perhaps TRBD2 (5 bases). Trimming cost V 7 bases and J 5 bases, with 15 bases left between them. Germline V gene data show CDR1 as LNHNV and CDR2 as YYDKDF (reference sequence). This CDR3 spans 14 amino acids. As DNA, the CDR3 is TGTGCCACCACCCCAGGCAGACTAAACAATGAGCAGTTCTTC. Amino acids: CATTPGRLNNEQFF.

CDR3: CATTGTSGTNTGELFF. CDR3 sequence (DNA): TGTGCCACCACCGGGACTAGCGGAACGAACACCGGGGAGCTGTTTTTT. The rearrangement joins TRBV15 to TRBJ2-2, with 11 bases that match TRBD2. Germline V gene data show CDR1 as LNHNV and CDR2 as YYDKDF (reference sequence). Losses at the gene ends were 7 bases for V and 0 bases for J; bases not matched to a gene: 4. The CDR3 length is 16 residues.

Only a few counts were recorded for this clone. The chain joins TRBV7-9 to TRBJ1-2; 7 bases map to TRBD1. The CDR3 totals 11 residues. Trimming took 8 bases from V and 4 from J; bases not matched to a gene: 1. Per germline, CDR1 SEHNR and CDR2 FQNEAQ (reference sequence). CDR3 sequence reads: CASGDSYGYTF. The DNA of the CDR3 is TGTGCCAGCGGGGACAGCTATGGCTACACCTTC.

This rearrangement joins TRBV19 to TRBJ2-7; D remains unclear. Trimming left V 2 bases short and J 5 bases short, with 10 bases between. Germline CDR1 reads LNHDA; CDR2 reads SQIVND (reference sequence). The CDR3 covers 13 residues. CDR3 loop: CASSIFDTNEQYF. DNA for the CDR3: TGTGCCAGTAGTATATTTGACACAAACGAGCAGTACTTC.

The genes are TRBV19 and TRBJ2-7, with D uncertain. The germline V gene encodes CDR1 LNHDA and CDR2 SQIVND (reference sequence). CDR3 size: 13 residues. Trimming left V 6 bases short and J 2 bases short, with 11 bases between. CDR3 coding DNA: TGTGCCAGTAGCTTCGGCGCCACCTACGAGCAGTACTTC. It translates to CASSFGATYEQYF.

The CDR3 region is CASSHGRDNEQFF. The CDR3, as DNA: TGCGCCAGCAGCCACGGTAGGGACAATGAGCAGTTCTTC. The chain carries TRBV4-3 and TRBJ2-1; D is uncertain. Trimming removed 3 bases from V and 5 bases from J, with 8 bases in between. Germline CDR1 and CDR2: LGHNA and YSLEER. The CDR3 sequence is 13 residues long.